This T cell receptor (beta chain) was sequenced in a study of identical twins. Trimming removed 6 bases from V and 0 bases from J, with 14 bases in between. The CDR3 is 15 residues long. Germline V CDR1 and CDR2: LGHNA, YNFKEQ. TCRdb redid the calling of the 5' RACE reads with MiXCR, one entry per CDR3 protein. The sample holds around 250,000 distinct CDR3 sequences; around 8% are singletons and the top ten take around 3%. Another study also made use of these data, one on yellow fever vaccine responses in identical twins.

This sequence joins TRBV4-2 and TRBJ1-1; no firm D call. Sequencing was performed on CD8+ T cells sorted from blood. The receptor was derived from a woman between 18 and 29 years old in good health. This CDR3 reads CASRAFRSLNTEAFF. CDR3 bases: TGTGCCAGCAGGGCCTTCCGGAGCTTGAACACTGAAGCTTTCTTT.